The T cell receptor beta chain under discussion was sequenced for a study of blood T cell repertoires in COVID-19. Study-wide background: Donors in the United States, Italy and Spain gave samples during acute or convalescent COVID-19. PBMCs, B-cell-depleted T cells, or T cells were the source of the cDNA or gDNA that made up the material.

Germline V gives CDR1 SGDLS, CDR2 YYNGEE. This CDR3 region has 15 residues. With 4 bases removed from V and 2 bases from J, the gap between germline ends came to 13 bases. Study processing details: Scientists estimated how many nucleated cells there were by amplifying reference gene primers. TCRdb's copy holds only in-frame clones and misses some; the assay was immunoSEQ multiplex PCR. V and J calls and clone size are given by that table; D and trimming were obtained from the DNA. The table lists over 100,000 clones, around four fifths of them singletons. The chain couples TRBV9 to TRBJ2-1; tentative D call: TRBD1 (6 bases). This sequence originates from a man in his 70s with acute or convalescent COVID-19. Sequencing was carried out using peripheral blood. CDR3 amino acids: CASSLQGSTYNEQFF. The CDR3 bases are TGTGCCAGCAGCTTACAGGGCAGCACCTACAATGAGCAGTTCTTC.